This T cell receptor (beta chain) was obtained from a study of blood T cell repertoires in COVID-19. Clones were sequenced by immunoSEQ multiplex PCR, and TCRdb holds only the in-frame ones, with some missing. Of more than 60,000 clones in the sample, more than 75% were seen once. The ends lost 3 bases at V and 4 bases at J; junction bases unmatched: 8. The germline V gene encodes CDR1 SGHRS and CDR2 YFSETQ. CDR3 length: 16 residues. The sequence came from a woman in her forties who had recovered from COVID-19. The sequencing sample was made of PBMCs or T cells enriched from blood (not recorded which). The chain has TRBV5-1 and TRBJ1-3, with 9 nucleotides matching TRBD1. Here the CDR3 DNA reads TGCGCCAGCAGCTCCCACAGGGGGCAGGGGGGAAACACCATATATTTT. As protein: CASSSHRGQGGNTIYF.